Listed below are T cell receptor beta chains from one sample, sequenced in a study of blood T cell repertoires in COVID-19. This table comes from immunoSEQ multiplex PCR, and its TCRdb copy is limited to in-frame clones, with some not included. The sample has fewer than 300,000 clones; roughly 85% are singletons. Sequencing input: PBMCs or T cells enriched from blood (not recorded which). These receptors came from a woman in her 30s who had recovered from COVID-19. Each CDR3 is given with its conserved first and last residue. A D gene is named only where the DNA matches it firmly. Expanded clones get a size class; other rows say once, few or many, or leave the size out.

>TRBJ1-6|TRBV5-6|NA|NA
TGTGCCAGCAGCTTTGGGGCAGCCTATAATTCACCCCTCCACTTT
CASSFGAAYNSPLHF
>TRBJ1-6|TRBV30|TRBD1|once
TGTGCCTGGAGGACAGGGATGATGACACCCCTCCACTTT
CAWRTGMMTPLHF
>TRBJ2-1|TRBV28|TRBD2|NA
TGTGCCAGCAGCGACCCAACTAGCGGGGGGGCCGTAAATGAGCAGTTCTTC
CASSDPTSGGAVNEQFF
>TRBJ2-2|TRBV1|NA|few
TGCACCAGCAGCCAAGCCCGCGGGGAGCTGTTTTTT
CTSSQARGELFF
>TRBJ1-4|TRBV7-2|TRBD1|NA
TGTGCCAGCAGCTTAAGGACAGGGTTTAATGAAAAACTGTTTTTT
CASSLRTGFNEKLFF
>TRBJ2-5|TRBV9|TRBD2|NA
TGTGCCAGCAGCGTGGCGACTAGCGGGGAGACCCAGTACTTC
CASSVATSGETQYF
>TRBJ2-1|TRBV19|TRBD2|once
TGTGCCAGTACTCCTAGGCTAGCGGGAGGGGAGCAGTTCTTC
CASTPRLAGGEQFF
>TRBJ2-7|TRBV7-2|NA|NA
TGTGCCAGCAGATCCCCCGGGAACTCCTACGAGCAGTACTTC
CASRSPGNSYEQYF
>TRBJ2-5|TRBV9|TRBD2|NA
TGTGCCAGCAGCGTAGAGGGAGCGGGGGGCGCTGAGACCCAGTACTTC
CASSVEGAGGAETQYF
>TRBJ2-7|TRBV6-2/TRBV6-3|TRBD1|NA
TGTGCCAGCAGCCGGGACAGGGGGACCTACGAGCAGTACTTC
CASSRDRGTYEQYF
>TRBJ2-1|TRBV27|NA|once
TGTGCCAGCAGTTTTTTGGATAGTAGCGGAGCTGAGCAGTTCTTC
CASSFLDSSGAEQFF
>TRBJ1-6|TRBV6-5|NA|NA
TGTGCCAGCAGTTACACAGGCGATTCACCCCTCCACTTT
CASSYTGDSPLHF
>TRBJ1-2|TRBV7-2|NA|NA
TGTGCCAGCAGCTTCACATATGGCTACACCTTC
CASSFTYGYTF
>TRBJ2-5|TRBV28|NA|NA
TGTGCCAGCAGTCCGGACAGTTTCCAAGAGACCCAGTACTTC
CASSPDSFQETQYF
>TRBJ2-7|TRBV20-1|NA|NA
TGCAGTGTCAGGGTGTTCGACGAGCAGTACTTC
CSVRVFDEQYF
>TRBJ1-1|TRBV28|TRBD1|NA
TGTGCCAGCAGTACTCAGGGGGGTCTGCGAGCTTTCTTT
CASSTQGGLRAFF
>TRBJ1-2|TRBV7-9|NA|NA
TGTGCCAGCAGCCTTTTTGACGGAGCTAACTATGGCTACACCTTC
CASSLFDGANYGYTF
>TRBJ2-2|TRBV6-5|TRBD1|few
TGTGCCAGCAGTTACTCCGACAGGGTGACCGGGGAGCTGTTTTTT
CASSYSDRVTGELFF
>TRBJ2-5|TRBV28|TRBD2|once
TGTGCCAGCAGTCCTCGACTAGCGGGGATAGTGTTAAGAGATAAGGCCCAGTACTTC
CASSPRLAGIVLRDKAQYF
>TRBJ1-1|TRBV6-4|NA|NA
TGTGCCAGCAGGATGGGGGCAGGGAACACTGAAGCTTTCTTT
CASRMGAGNTEAFF
>TRBJ2-3|TRBV7-8|NA|NA
TGTGCCAGCAGCTTAATGGCCACAGATACGCAGTATTTT
CASSLMATDTQYF
>TRBJ1-1|TRBV29-1|NA|NA
TGCAGCGTGACGGGACACCCCCCTGTAGGCACTGAAGCTTTCTTT
CSVTGHPPVGTEAFF
>TRBJ2-2|TRBV10-2|TRBD2|NA
TGCGCCACCCAACTAGCGGGGGGGCGCTGGTCCGGGGAGCTGTTTTTT
CATQLAGGRWSGELFF
>TRBJ1-1|TRBV19|NA|NA
TGTGCCAGTAGTGGCGGGGCGTTCTTCTCATTGAACACTGAAGCTTTCTTT
CASSGGAFFSLNTEAFF
>TRBJ2-1|TRBV29-1|TRBD1|once
TGCAGCGTTTGTAGACAGGGAGTACTCAATGAGCAGTTCTTC
CSVCRQGVLNEQFF
>TRBJ2-7|TRBV24-1|NA|NA
TGTGCCACCAGTGATAGGGGTAGTGGGAACGAGCAGTACTTC
CATSDRGSGNEQYF
>TRBJ1-1|TRBV28|NA|NA
TGTGCCAGCAGTTTTAGCCACTCCTCAGCTTTCTTT
CASSFSHSSAFF
>TRBJ2-7|TRBV15|TRBD2|NA
TGTGCCACCAGCGCAATCCCCGGGACTAGCGGGAGTGTGGGTTCCCCGTCGGACGAGCAGTACTTC
CATSAIPGTSGSVGSPSDEQYF
>TRBJ1-2|TRBV15|TRBD1|NA
TGTGCCACCAGCAGAGAGACAGGGGGCAATGGCTACACCTTC
CATSRETGGNGYTF
>TRBJ2-1|TRBV5-1|TRBD2|NA
TGCGCCAGCAGCTTAAACCCAGCGGGGGGCACGTTCTTC
CASSLNPAGGTFF
>TRBJ2-3|TRBV19|TRBD2|NA
TGTGCCAGTAGTATCCTAACGGGGGGGACAGATACGCAGTATTTT
CASSILTGGTDTQYF
>TRBJ1-5|TRBV7-6|TRBD1|NA
TGTGCCAGCAGCTCCGGGACAGGGGGCGATCAGCCCCAGCATTTT
CASSSGTGGDQPQHF